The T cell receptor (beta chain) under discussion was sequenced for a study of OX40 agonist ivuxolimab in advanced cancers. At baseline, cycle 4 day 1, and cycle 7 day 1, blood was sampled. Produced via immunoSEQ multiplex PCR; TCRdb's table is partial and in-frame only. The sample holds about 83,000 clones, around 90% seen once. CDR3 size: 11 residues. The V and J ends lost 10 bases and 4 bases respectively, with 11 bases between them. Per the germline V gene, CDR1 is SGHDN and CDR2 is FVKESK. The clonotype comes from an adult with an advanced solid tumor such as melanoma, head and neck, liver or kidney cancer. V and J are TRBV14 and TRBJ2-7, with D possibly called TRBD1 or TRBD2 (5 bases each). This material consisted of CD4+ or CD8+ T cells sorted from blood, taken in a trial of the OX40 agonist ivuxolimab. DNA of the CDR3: TGTGCCACTAGCCAGGGATACGAGCAGTACTTC. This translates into CATSQGYEQYF.